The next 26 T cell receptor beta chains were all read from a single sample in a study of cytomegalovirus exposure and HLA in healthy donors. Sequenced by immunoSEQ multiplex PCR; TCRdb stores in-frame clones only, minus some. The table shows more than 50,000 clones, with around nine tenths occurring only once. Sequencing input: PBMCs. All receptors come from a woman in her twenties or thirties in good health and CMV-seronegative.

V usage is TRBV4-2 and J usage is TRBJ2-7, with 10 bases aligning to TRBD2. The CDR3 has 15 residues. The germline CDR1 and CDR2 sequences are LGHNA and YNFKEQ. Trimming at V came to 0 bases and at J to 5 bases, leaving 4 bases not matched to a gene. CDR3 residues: CASSQEASGSDEQYF. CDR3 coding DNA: TGTGCCAGCAGCCAAGAGGCTAGCGGGAGTGACGAGCAGTACTTC.

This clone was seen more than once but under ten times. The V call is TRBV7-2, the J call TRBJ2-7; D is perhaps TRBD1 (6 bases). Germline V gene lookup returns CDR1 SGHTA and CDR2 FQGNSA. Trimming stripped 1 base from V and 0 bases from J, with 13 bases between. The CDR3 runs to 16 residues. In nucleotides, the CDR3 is TGTGCCAGCAGCTTAGGGGCAGGGGACAACTCCTACGAGCAGTACTTC. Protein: CASSLGAGDNSYEQYF.

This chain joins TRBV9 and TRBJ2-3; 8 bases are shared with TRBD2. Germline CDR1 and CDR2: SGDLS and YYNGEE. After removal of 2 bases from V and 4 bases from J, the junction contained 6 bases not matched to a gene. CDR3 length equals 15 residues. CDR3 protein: CASSVDPGGADTQYF. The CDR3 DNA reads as TGTGCCAGCAGCGTTGACCCGGGAGGGGCAGATACGCAGTATTTT.

CDR3: CASSPGGRNTEAFF. As DNA, the CDR3 is TGTGCCAGCAGCCCAGGAGGCCGAAACACTGAAGCTTTCTTT. This chain connects TRBV27 to TRBJ1-1; D not resolved. CDR1 is MNHEY and CDR2 is SMNVEV in the germline V gene (reference sequence). The CDR3 is 14 residues long. The V and J ends lost 6 bases and 2 bases respectively, with 13 bases between them.

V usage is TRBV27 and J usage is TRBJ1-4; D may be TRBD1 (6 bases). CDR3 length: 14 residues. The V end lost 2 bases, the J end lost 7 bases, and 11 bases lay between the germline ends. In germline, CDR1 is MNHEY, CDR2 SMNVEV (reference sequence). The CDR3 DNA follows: TGTGCCAGCAGTTTAGTCGAAGGGGGTGAAAAACTGTTTTTT. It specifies CASSLVEGGEKLFF.

The CDR3 DNA sequence: TGTGCCAGCAGCTTGGACCCGGGAGGCATTTTCTACGAGCAGTACTTC. Amino acid sequence: CASSLDPGGIFYEQYF. This chain links TRBV5-5 with TRBJ2-7; TRBD2 matches 7 bases. CDR3 length: 16 residues. V lost 0 bases, J lost 3 bases, and 9 bases stayed unmatched. CDR1 SGHKS and CDR2 YYEKEE come from the germline V gene (reference sequence).

For the CDR3, the DNA is TGTGCCGCCAAGCGGGAGGCCGGGGAGCTGTTTTTT. It translates to CAAKREAGELFF. This sequence joins TRBV10-3 and TRBJ2-2; 9 positions agree with TRBD2. This CDR3 has 12 residues. V lost 11 bases and J lost 6; bases outside the gene matches: 4. CDR1 is ENHRY and CDR2 is SYGVKD in the germline V gene.

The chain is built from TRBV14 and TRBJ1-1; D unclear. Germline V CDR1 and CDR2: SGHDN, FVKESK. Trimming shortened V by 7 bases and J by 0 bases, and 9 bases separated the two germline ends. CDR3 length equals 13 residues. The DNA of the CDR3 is TGTGCCAGCACTTCGGGTCTGAACACTGAAGCTTTCTTT. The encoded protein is CASTSGLNTEAFF.

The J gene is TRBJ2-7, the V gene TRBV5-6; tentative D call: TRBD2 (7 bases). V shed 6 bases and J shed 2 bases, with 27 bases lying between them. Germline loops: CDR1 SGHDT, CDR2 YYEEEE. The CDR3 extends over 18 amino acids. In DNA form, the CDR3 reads TGTGCCAGCACACGCCTAGGGGGGGGCGGACGTGGGGCCTACGAGCAGTACTTC. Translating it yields CASTRLGGGGRGAYEQYF.

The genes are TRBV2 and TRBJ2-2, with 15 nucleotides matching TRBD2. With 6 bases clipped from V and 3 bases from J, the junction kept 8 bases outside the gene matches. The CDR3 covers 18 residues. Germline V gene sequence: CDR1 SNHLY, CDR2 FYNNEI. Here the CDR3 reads CASSWTSGRVSDTGELFF. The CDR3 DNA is TGTGCCAGCAGCTGGACTAGCGGGAGGGTTTCGGACACCGGGGAGCTGTTTTTT.

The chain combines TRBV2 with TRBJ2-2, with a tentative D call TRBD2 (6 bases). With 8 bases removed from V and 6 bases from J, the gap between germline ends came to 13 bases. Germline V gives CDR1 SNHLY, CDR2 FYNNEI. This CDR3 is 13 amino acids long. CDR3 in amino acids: CASGGKAAGELFF. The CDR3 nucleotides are TGTGCCAGCGGGGGGAAGGCGGCCGGGGAGCTGTTTTTT.

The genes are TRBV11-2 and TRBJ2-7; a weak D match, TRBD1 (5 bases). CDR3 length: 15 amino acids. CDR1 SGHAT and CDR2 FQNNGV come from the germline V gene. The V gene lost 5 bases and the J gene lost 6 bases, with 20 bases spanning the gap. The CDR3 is CASSPTISRGSEQYF. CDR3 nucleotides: TGTGCCAGCAGCCCCACGATATCAAGGGGAAGCGAGCAGTACTTC.

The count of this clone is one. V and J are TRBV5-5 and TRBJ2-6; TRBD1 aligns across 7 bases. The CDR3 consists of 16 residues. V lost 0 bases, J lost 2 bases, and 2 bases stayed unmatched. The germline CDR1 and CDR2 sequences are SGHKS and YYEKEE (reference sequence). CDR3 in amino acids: CASSLAQGAGANVLTF. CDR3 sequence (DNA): TGTGCCAGCAGCTTGGCCCAGGGGGCTGGGGCCAACGTCCTGACTTTC.

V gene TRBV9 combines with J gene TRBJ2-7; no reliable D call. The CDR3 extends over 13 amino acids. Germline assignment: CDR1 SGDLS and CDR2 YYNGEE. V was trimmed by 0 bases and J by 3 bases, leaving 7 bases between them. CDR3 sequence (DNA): TGTGCCAGCAGCGTAGATGGCGGCTACGAGCAGTACTTC. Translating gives CASSVDGGYEQYF.

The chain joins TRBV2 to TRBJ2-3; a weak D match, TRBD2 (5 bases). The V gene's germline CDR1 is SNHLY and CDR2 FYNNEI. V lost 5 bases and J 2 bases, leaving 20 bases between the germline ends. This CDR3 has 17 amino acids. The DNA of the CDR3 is TGTGCCAGCAGTAATGTGCGGGCCGGCTATCCCACAGATACGCAGTATTTT. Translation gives CASSNVRAGYPTDTQYF.

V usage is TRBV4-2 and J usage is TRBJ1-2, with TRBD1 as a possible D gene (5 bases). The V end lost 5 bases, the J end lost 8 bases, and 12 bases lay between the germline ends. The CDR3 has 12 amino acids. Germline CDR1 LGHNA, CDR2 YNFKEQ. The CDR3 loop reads CASSVDWGGYTF. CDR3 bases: TGTGCCAGCAGCGTAGACTGGGGCGGCTACACCTTC.

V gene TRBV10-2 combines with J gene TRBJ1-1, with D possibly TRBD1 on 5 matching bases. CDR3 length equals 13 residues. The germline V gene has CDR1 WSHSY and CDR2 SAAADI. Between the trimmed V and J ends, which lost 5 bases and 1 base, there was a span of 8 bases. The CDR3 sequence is CASSRQSNTEAFF. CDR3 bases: TGCGCCAGCAGTAGACAGTCGAACACTGAAGCTTTCTTT.

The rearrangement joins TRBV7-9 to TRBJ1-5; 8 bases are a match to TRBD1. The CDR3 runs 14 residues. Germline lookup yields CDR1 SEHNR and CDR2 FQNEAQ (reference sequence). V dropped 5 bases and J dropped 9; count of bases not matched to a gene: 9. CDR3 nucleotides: TGTGCCAGCAGCCCGGGACAGGAAGGCCGGCCCCAGCATTTT. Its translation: CASSPGQEGRPQHF.

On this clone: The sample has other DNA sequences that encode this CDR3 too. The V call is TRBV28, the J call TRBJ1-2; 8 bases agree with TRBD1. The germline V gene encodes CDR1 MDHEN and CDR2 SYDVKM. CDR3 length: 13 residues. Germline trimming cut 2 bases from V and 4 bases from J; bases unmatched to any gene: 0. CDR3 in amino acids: CASSLGQGYGYTF. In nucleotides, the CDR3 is TGTGCCAGCAGTTTAGGACAGGGCTATGGCTACACCTTC.

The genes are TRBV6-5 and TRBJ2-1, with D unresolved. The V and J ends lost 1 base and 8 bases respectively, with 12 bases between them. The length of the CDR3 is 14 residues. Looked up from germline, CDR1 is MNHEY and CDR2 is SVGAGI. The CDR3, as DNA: TGTGCCAGCAGTTACTACCCAGGCCCTGATGAGCAGTTCTTC. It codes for CASSYYPGPDEQFF.

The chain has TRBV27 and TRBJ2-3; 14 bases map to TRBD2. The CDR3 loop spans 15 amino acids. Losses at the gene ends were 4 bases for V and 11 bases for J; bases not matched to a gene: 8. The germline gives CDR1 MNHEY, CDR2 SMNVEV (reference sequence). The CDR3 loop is CASSSGTSGSSRQYF. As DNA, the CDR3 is TGTGCCAGCAGTTCCGGGACTAGCGGGAGCAGTAGGCAGTATTTT.

The CDR3 nucleotides read TGTGCCAGCAGGCCACCGGGAGACAATGAGCAGTTCTTC. Translating gives CASRPPGDNEQFF. V gene TRBV11-2 combines with J gene TRBJ2-1; a possible D gene is TRBD2 (6 bases). V dropped 6 bases and J dropped 5 bases, with 11 bases sitting between them. The V gene's germline CDR1 is SGHAT and CDR2 FQNNGV. The CDR3 runs to 13 residues.

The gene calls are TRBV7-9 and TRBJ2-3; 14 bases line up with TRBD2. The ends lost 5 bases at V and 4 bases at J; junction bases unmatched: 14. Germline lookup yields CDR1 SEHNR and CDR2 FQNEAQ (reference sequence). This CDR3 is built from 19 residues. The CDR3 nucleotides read TGTGCCAGCAGCCCGCCCCTAGGGACTAGCGGGAGCGGGTCAGATACGCAGTATTTT. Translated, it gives CASSPPLGTSGSGSDTQYF.

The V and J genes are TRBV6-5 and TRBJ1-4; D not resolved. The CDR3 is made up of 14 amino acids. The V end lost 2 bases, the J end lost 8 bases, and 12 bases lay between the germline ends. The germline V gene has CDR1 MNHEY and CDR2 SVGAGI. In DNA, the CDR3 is TGTGCCAGCAGTTACGGATCTCGAGGAGAAAAACTGTTTTTT. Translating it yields CASSYGSRGEKLFF.

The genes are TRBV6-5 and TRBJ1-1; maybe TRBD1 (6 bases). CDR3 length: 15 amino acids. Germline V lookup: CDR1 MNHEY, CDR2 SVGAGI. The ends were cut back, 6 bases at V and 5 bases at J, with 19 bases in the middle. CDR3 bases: TGTGCCAGCAGCTCTCGGACAGCTCGGAGGACTGAAGCTTTCTTT. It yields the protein CASSSRTARRTEAFF.

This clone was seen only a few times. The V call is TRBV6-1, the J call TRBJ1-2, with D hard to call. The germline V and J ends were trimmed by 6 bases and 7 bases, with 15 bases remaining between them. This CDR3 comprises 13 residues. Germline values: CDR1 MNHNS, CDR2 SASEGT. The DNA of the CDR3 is TGTGCCAGCAGCGCCAGAGGATCAAGTGGCTACACCTTC. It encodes CASSARGSSGYTF.